Many counts were recorded for the clone carrying this TCR beta chain. This record belongs to a study of T cells in Graves' hyperthyroidism and ophthalmopathy. For ophthalmopathy patients, the Clinical Activity Score was at least 3 and the NOSPECS grade at least 4; duration was under 3 months. Exclusions: uncontrolled infection, other autoimmune disease, pregnancy, lactation. In making diagnoses, clinical symptoms, serum thyroxine and TRAb, thyroid ultrasound and orbital computed tomography were all used. Amplification yielded TCR beta CDR3 regions, with RNA transcripts as the source. TCR CDR3 underwent first-round RT-PCR with the HTBI primer set. TCRdb used MiXCR to reprocess the multiplex PCR reads, holding one entry per CDR3 protein. The sample lists about 640,000 distinct CDR3 sequences, less than 25% occurring once. The CDR3 runs 15 residues. Germline CDR1 and CDR2: SGHTS and YDEGEE. With V trimmed by 3 bases and J by 5 bases, 8 bases remained unmatched.

The sequenced sample consisted of blood. This chain uses TRBV5-8 with TRBJ1-5, with TRBD1 matching over 7 bases. This clonotype originated in a man between 25 and 39 years old with Graves' ophthalmopathy. The CDR3 region has the DNA TGTGCCAGCAGCTCGGTTACAGGGGTATATCAGCCCCAGCATTTT. Translating it yields CASSSVTGVYQPQHF. The variable domain in full, completed from reference TRBV5-8 and TRBJ1-5, reads EAGVTQSPTHLIKTRGQQATLRCSPISGHTSVYWYQQALGLGLQFLLWYDEGEERNRGNFPPRFSGRQFPNYSSELNVNALELEDSALYLCASSSVTGVYQPQHFGDGTRLSIL.